The rows below give T cell receptor beta chains drawn from one sample of a study of blood T cell repertoires in COVID-19. Clones were sequenced by immunoSEQ multiplex PCR, and TCRdb holds only the in-frame ones, with some missing. The sample has 260,000 or so clones, 85% seen once. Sequenced sample: PBMCs or T cells enriched from blood (not recorded which). The source of these receptors is a woman in her 50s who had recovered from COVID-19. The CDR3 runs from the conserved cysteine through the conserved F or W. Fields, in order: D gene, clone size, V gene, J gene, CDR3 protein, CDR3 DNA. A D gene is named only where the DNA matches it firmly. Clone size appears in some rows only: once, few, many, or a class for an expanded clone.

TRBD2	-	TRBV30	TRBJ2-1	CAWSPGLAGVNEQFF	TGTGCCTGGAGTCCAGGTCTAGCGGGGGTCAATGAGCAGTTCTTC
TRBD1	-	TRBV5-4	TRBJ1-2	CASSLRPGQENYGYTF	TGTGCCAGCAGCCTACGGCCGGGACAGGAGAACTATGGCTACACCTTC
-	-	TRBV12-3/TRBV12-4	TRBJ1-1	CASSLGGSEAFF	TGTGCCAGCAGTTTAGGTGGCTCTGAAGCTTTCTTT
-	-	TRBV12-3/TRBV12-4	TRBJ1-4	CASRTGYNEKLFF	TGTGCCAGCAGGACCGGGTATAATGAAAAACTGTTTTTT
-	-	TRBV9	TRBJ2-5	CASSVGGGIQETQYF	TGTGCCAGCAGCGTAGGAGGGGGTATCCAAGAGACCCAGTACTTC
-	-	TRBV3-1/TRBV3-2	TRBJ1-1	CASRKGNQGTEAFF	TGTGCCAGCAGAAAAGGGAACCAGGGGACTGAAGCTTTCTTT
-	-	TRBV4-1	TRBJ1-6	CASSQGMISDSPLHF	TGCGCCAGCAGCCAAGGTATGATTTCAGATTCACCCCTCCACTTT
TRBD1	-	TRBV6-5	TRBJ1-2	CASSIRQGINGYTF	TGTGCCAGCAGTATCCGACAGGGGATTAATGGCTACACCTTC
-	-	TRBV7-2	TRBJ1-1	CASSLAGGMNTEAFF	TGTGCCAGCAGCTTAGCCGGGGGAATGAACACTGAAGCTTTCTTT
TRBD2	-	TRBV6-2/TRBV6-3	TRBJ2-3	CASSRRASGISTTDTQYF	TGTGCCAGCAGTCGTCGGGCTAGCGGGATTTCTACCACAGATACGCAGTATTTT
TRBD1	-	TRBV7-9	TRBJ2-5	CASSLHTGGGETQYF	TGTGCCAGCAGCCTTCACACAGGGGGCGGAGAGACCCAGTACTTC
TRBD2	-	TRBV28	TRBJ2-1	CASSSLRGGPLNEQFF	TGTGCCAGCAGTTCGCTACGGGGGGGTCCTCTCAATGAGCAGTTCTTC
-	-	TRBV9	TRBJ1-5	CASSPNSNQPQHF	TGTGCCAGCAGCCCCAATAGCAATCAGCCCCAGCATTTT
TRBD1	once	TRBV14	TRBJ2-7	CASSQVPEGAGYEQYF	TGTGCCAGCAGCCAAGTCCCAGAGGGGGCTGGCTACGAGCAGTACTTC
-	-	TRBV2	TRBJ2-2	CASTPLREVRELFF	TGTGCCAGCACCCCGCTAAGGGAGGTCAGGGAGCTGTTTTTT
-	-	TRBV6-5	TRBJ2-1	CASSRGSSYNEQFF	TGTGCCAGCTCTAGGGGAAGCTCCTACAATGAGCAGTTCTTC
TRBD1	-	TRBV27	TRBJ1-2	CATGQGFGYTF	TGTGCCACCGGACAGGGGTTTGGCTACACCTTC
-	-	TRBV5-6	TRBJ1-1	CASSLDRRNTEAFF	TGTGCCAGCAGCTTAGACAGAAGGAACACTGAAGCTTTCTTT
-	-	TRBV4-2	TRBJ1-5	CASSQEGGSNQPQHF	TGTGCCAGCAGCCAAGAGGGGGGGAGCAATCAGCCCCAGCATTTT
TRBD1	-	TRBV5-5	TRBJ1-3	CASSLRQGVTGNTIYF	TGTGCCAGCAGCCTAAGACAGGGGGTTACTGGAAACACCATATATTTT
-	-	TRBV28	TRBJ1-6	CASSGDRGLSSPLHF	TGTGCCAGCAGTGGGGATAGGGGCCTCTCCTCACCCCTCCACTTT
-	-	TRBV11-3	TRBJ1-2	CASSLDGYGGQGPRRNYGYTF	TGTGCCAGCAGCTTAGATGGTTATGGCGGGCAGGGGCCCCGAAGGAACTATGGCTACACCTTC
TRBD2	-	TRBV18	TRBJ2-5	CASSELALETQYF	TGTGCCAGCTCAGAACTAGCGTTAGAGACCCAGTACTTC
TRBD1	-	TRBV15	TRBJ1-5	CATKDTGGSNQPQHF	TGTGCCACCAAGGATACAGGGGGTAGCAATCAGCCCCAGCATTTT
TRBD2	-	TRBV7-9	TRBJ2-3	CASSLVPSGGQQYF	TGTGCCAGCAGCTTAGTTCCGAGCGGGGGGCAGCAGTATTTT
-	-	TRBV24-1	TRBJ2-3	CATSDLAGPDTQYF	TGTGCCACCAGTGATTTAGCGGGTCCAGATACGCAGTATTTT
-	-	TRBV3-1/TRBV3-2	TRBJ2-7	CASSQRTLHEQYF	TGTGCCAGCAGCCAACGGACACTCCACGAGCAGTACTTC
TRBD2	-	TRBV2	TRBJ2-5	CASSLSGGLETQYF	TGTGCCAGCAGTTTGAGCGGGGGGTTGGAGACCCAGTACTTC
TRBD1	-	TRBV5-5	TRBJ1-1	CASSSGQRFLNTEAFF	TGTGCCAGCAGCTCGGGACAGCGTTTTTTGAACACTGAAGCTTTCTTT
-	-	TRBV7-9	TRBJ2-7	CASSSSHTGYEQYF	TGTGCCAGCAGCTCCTCGCACACGGGCTACGAGCAGTACTTC
-	-	TRBV28	TRBJ1-5	CASRTGGRGNQPQHF	TGTGCCAGCAGAACGGGGGGGCGCGGCAATCAGCCCCAGCATTTT
TRBD1	-	TRBV18	TRBJ1-5	CASSPGQENQPQHF	TGTGCCAGCTCACCTGGACAGGAGAATCAGCCCCAGCATTTT
-	many	TRBV7-2	TRBJ1-1	CASSPRRMNTEAFF	TGTGCCAGCAGCCCCCGGAGGATGAACACTGAAGCTTTCTTT
-	-	TRBV5-4	TRBJ1-2	CASSLYGAGNYGYTF	TGTGCCAGCAGCTTGTATGGTGCGGGAAACTATGGCTACACCTTC